This T cell receptor (beta chain) appears in the sequencing data of a study of T cells in narcolepsy. Study in general: Enrolled donors included narcolepsy type 1 or type 2 patients and healthy controls. Regarding the study as a whole: HCRT-specific and TRIB2-specific autoreactive clonotypes appeared among same-patient CSF and blood CD4+ clonotypes. Autoreactive clone sequences were missing from some blood memory CD4+ repertoires.

In regard to this clone: Antigen unknown.

Assay used: immunoSEQ multiplex PCR; TCRdb lists only in-frame clones, some missing. The sample lists under 40,000 clones, under 85% occurring once. The germline gives CDR1 SGHTA, CDR2 FQGNSA. The CDR3 is made up of 14 amino acids. Trimming took 2 bases from V and 9 from J; bases not matched to a gene: 10. The sequenced material came from memory (CD45RA-) CD4+ T cells from blood. The receptor was isolated from a human donor in good health. The rearrangement joins TRBV7-2 to TRBJ2-7; TRBD2 matches at 7 bases. The CDR3: CASSLSRDYSTQYV. The DNA of the CDR3 is TGTGCCAGCAGCTTATCCCGGGACTACAGTACGCAGTACGTC.